Listed below are T cell receptor beta chains from one sample, sequenced in a study of blood T cell repertoires in COVID-19. Assay: immunoSEQ multiplex PCR; the TCRdb copy retains only in-frame clones and omits some. The data contain tens of thousands of clones, 88% of them singletons. Sequences were obtained from peripheral blood. Receptor source: a man aged 50 or older with active COVID-19. Each CDR3 is given with its conserved first and last residue. The D gene is left open where the match is weak. Expanded clones get a size class; other rows say once, few or many, or leave the size out.

clone_size	v_call	d_call	j_call	cdr3_aa	cdr3_nt
-	TRBV29-1	TRBD1	TRBJ2-1	CSVAGQVGSYNEQFF	TGCAGCGTCGCCGGACAGGTTGGCTCCTACAATGAGCAGTTCTTC
-	TRBV4-1	-	TRBJ1-1	CASSRTPHRTPNTEAFF	TGCGCCAGCAGTCGTACCCCCCACAGGACACCGAACACTGAAGCTTTCTTT
once	TRBV6-1	-	TRBJ2-3	CASSEISGGLTDTQYF	TGTGCCAGCAGTGAAATTTCGGGGGGCCTCACAGATACGCAGTATTTT
-	TRBV10-3	-	TRBJ1-5	CAISERQEYQPQHF	TGTGCCATCAGTGAGCGACAGGAGTATCAGCCCCAGCATTTT
-	TRBV14	-	TRBJ1-3	CASSPSGNTIYF	TGTGCCAGCAGCCCTAGCGGAAACACCATATATTTT
-	TRBV6-5	TRBD1	TRBJ1-5	CASRRTGGNQPQHF	TGTGCCAGCAGAAGGACAGGGGGCAATCAGCCCCAGCATTTT
-	TRBV5-1	-	TRBJ1-6	CASSLAGGADNSPLHF	TGCGCCAGCAGCTTGGCCGGGGGAGCCGATAATTCACCCCTCCACTTT
-	TRBV3-1/TRBV3-2	TRBD1	TRBJ1-6	CASSHTLGDRGSPLHF	TGTGCCAGCAGCCATACACTGGGGGACAGGGGCTCACCCCTCCACTTT
-	TRBV21-1	-	TRBJ2-1	CATRWGSYNEQFF	TGTGCCACAAGGTGGGGCAGCTACAATGAGCAGTTCTTC
-	TRBV9	-	TRBJ1-4	CASSVGSLAGEKLFF	TGTGCCAGCAGCGTAGGAAGCCTTGCCGGTGAAAAACTGTTTTTT
-	TRBV5-6	-	TRBJ1-1	CASSLVQGLGGGDAFF	TGTGCCAGCAGCTTGGTGCAGGGACTTGGGGGTGGGGACGCTTTCTTT
-	TRBV6-1	TRBD2	TRBJ2-7	CASSEGGGRLTYEQYF	TGTGCCAGCAGTGAGGGGGGGGGAAGGCTTACCTACGAGCAGTACTTC
few	TRBV5-1	-	TRBJ1-4	CASSFENRQPPREKLFF	TGCGCCAGCAGCTTCGAAAATAGACAGCCCCCTCGAGAAAAACTGTTTTTT
-	TRBV6-5	-	TRBJ1-2	CASSLQGYGYTF	TGTGCCAGCAGTTTACAGGGCTATGGCTACACCTTC
-	TRBV6-5	-	TRBJ2-7	CASRGASTWEQYF	TGTGCCAGCAGGGGGGCCTCGACTTGGGAGCAGTACTTC
-	TRBV4-1	TRBD2	TRBJ2-6	CASSPRLAGGPGANVLTF	TGCGCCAGCAGCCCTCGACTAGCGGGGGGTCCTGGGGCCAACGTCCTGACTTTC
-	TRBV9	-	TRBJ2-1	CASSSTGSSYNEQFF	TGTGCCAGCAGTTCTACGGGGTCCTCCTACAATGAGCAGTTCTTC
-	TRBV5-4	-	TRBJ2-4	CASSAPLSAGQYF	TGTGCCAGCAGCGCCCCCCTCAGCGCGGGGCAGTACTTC
-	TRBV7-2	TRBD2	TRBJ2-1	CASSLGTSGATGKQFF	TGTGCCAGCAGCTTAGGCACTAGCGGGGCCACCGGAAAGCAGTTCTTC
many	TRBV12-5	TRBD1	TRBJ1-6	CASGLVATLGTGAESPLHF	TGTGCTAGTGGTTTGGTAGCTACTTTAGGGACAGGGGCCGAATCACCCCTCCACTTT
-	TRBV3-1/TRBV3-2	-	TRBJ1-2	CASATGYGYTF	TGTGCCAGCGCGACGGGCTATGGCTACACCTTC
-	TRBV19	TRBD1	TRBJ1-6	CASSIDQGARSPLHF	TGTGCCAGTAGTATAGATCAGGGGGCGAGGTCACCCCTCCACTTT
-	TRBV4-1	-	TRBJ1-5	CASSQDAPGVGQPQHF	TGCGCCAGCAGCCAAGATGCCCCGGGAGTCGGTCAGCCCCAGCATTTT
-	TRBV6-5	TRBD1	TRBJ2-7	CAAERQGAFEQYF	TGTGCCGCGGAGAGACAGGGGGCGTTTGAGCAGTACTTC
-	TRBV5-8	-	TRBJ1-1	CASSLTGNTEAFF	TGTGCCAGCAGTCTGACAGGGAACACTGAAGCTTTCTTT
-	TRBV27	TRBD1	TRBJ1-4	CASSLSTGVGEKLFF	TGTGCCAGCAGTTTATCGACAGGGGTGGGTGAAAAACTGTTTTTT
-	TRBV6-5	-	TRBJ1-1	CASSYTPGTRGSSAFF	TGTGCCAGCAGTTACACGCCCGGGACAAGGGGGAGTTCAGCTTTCTTT
-	TRBV9	TRBD1	TRBJ1-2	CASSVGGTDRYGYTF	TGTGCCAGCAGCGTAGGAGGGACAGACCGCTATGGCTACACCTTC
-	TRBV7-2	-	TRBJ1-2	CASSPGQMYGYTF	TGTGCCAGCTCGCCGGGACAAATGTATGGCTACACCTTC
-	TRBV6-2/TRBV6-3	-	TRBJ1-1	CASSYSSGEAFF	TGTGCCAGCAGTTACTCGTCAGGTGAAGCTTTCTTT
once	TRBV2	-	TRBJ1-5	CASSEALPGEPQHF	TGTGCCAGCAGTGAAGCGCTCCCCGGGGAGCCCCAGCATTTT
-	TRBV5-1	-	TRBJ1-1	CASSFSGNTEAFF	TGCGCCAGCAGCTTCAGCGGGAACACTGAAGCTTTCTTT
-	TRBV4-1	TRBD2	TRBJ2-3	CASSQDVTGLAGASTDTQYF	TGCGCCAGCAGCCAAGACGTTACGGGACTAGCGGGCGCTAGCACAGATACGCAGTATTTT
few	TRBV6-5	TRBD1	TRBJ2-7	CASSRQGTDEQYF	TGTGCCAGCAGTAGACAGGGGACCGACGAGCAGTACTTC
-	TRBV5-1	TRBD2	TRBJ2-7	CASSSSGSSYEQYF	TGCGCCAGCAGCTCTAGCGGAAGCTCCTACGAGCAGTACTTC
few	TRBV4-1	-	TRBJ2-2	CASSQEAPLLSGELFF	TGCGCCAGCAGCCAAGAGGCCCCCCTCTTGTCCGGGGAGCTGTTTTTT
few	TRBV2	-	TRBJ1-5	CASSEGASGNQPQHF	TGTGCCAGCAGTGAGGGGGCCTCGGGTAATCAGCCCCAGCATTTT
-	TRBV7-9	-	TRBJ2-6	CASHLSGANVLTF	TGTGCCAGCCACTTGTCTGGGGCCAACGTCCTGACTTTC
-	TRBV7-2	TRBD2	TRBJ2-7	CASSSVLAGGYEQYF	TGTGCCAGCAGTTCCGTACTAGCGGGAGGATACGAGCAGTACTTC
-	TRBV21-1	-	TRBJ1-1	CASSSETGADTEAFF	TGTGCCAGCAGCTCCGAGACAGGGGCAGACACTGAAGCTTTCTTT
-	TRBV5-4	-	TRBJ2-7	CASSPGTDIYEQYF	TGTGCCAGCAGCCCCGGGACTGATATCTATGAGCAGTACTTC
few	TRBV4-1	TRBD1	TRBJ2-7	CASSQGIQGQEQYF	TGCGCCAGCAGCCAAGGGATACAGGGGCAGGAGCAGTACTTC
-	TRBV19	-	TRBJ1-3	CASRRLQGNGNTIYF	TGTGCCAGTAGACGACTCCAGGGGAATGGAAACACCATATATTTT
-	TRBV19	TRBD2	TRBJ2-2	CASSNGLAGARGELFF	TGTGCCAGTAGTAACGGACTAGCGGGGGCAAGAGGGGAGCTGTTTTTT
-	TRBV3-1/TRBV3-2	-	TRBJ2-7	CASSSSSEQYF	TGTGCCAGCAGCAGTAGCAGCGAGCAGTACTTC
-	TRBV15	TRBD2	TRBJ2-1	CATSRKGTTHEQFF	TGTGCCACCAGCAGAAAAGGGACTACCCATGAGCAGTTCTTC